This T cell receptor beta chain was sequenced for a study of human T cells and chemical hapten exposure. Study-level results: The study found that DPC sensitization did not change TCRs above 1 in 1000 frequency. Compared with pre-sensitization or healthy control sets, expanded TCRs clustered more.

This CDR3 region has 12 residues. The ends were cut back, 2 bases at V and 11 bases at J, with 12 bases in the middle. Germline lookup yields CDR1 MNHEY and CDR2 SMNVEV (reference sequence). Time point here: patch test 1, 2 weeks after DPC sensitization. Treatment here: therapeutic diphenylcyclopropenone sensitization with weekly scalp DPC. Ahead of each patch test application, blood was drawn. This clonotype was seen only a few times. Its antigen is not known. During construction of the library, unique molecular identifiers were attached to individual cDNA molecules for quantitative, reproducible TCR counting. From the RACE reads, TCRdb called clonotypes with MiXCR, one entry per CDR3 protein. The table lists over 85,000 distinct CDR3 sequences, under 15% of them singletons.

Source: whole blood, taken in connection with sensitization to the hapten diphenylcyclopropenone (DPC). This receptor was taken from a woman aged 40 to 50 with alopecia areata. Some clones in this sample may be carry-over from other donors' samples. The chain links TRBV27 to TRBJ1-1; D call uncertain. The CDR3 DNA reads as TGTGCCAGCAGTTTACCACAAGGGCGGGCTTTCTTT. Protein: CASSLPQGRAFF.